The 3 T cell receptor beta chains in this list originate from one sample, sequenced in a study of T cells in Graves' hyperthyroidism and ophthalmopathy. Amplification of TCR beta CDR3 regions was performed using RNA transcripts as template. The HTBI primer set drove a first-round RT-PCR of the TCR CDR3. MiXCR, applied by TCRdb to the multiplex PCR reads, yields one record per CDR3 protein. The sample holds 600,000 to 700,000 distinct CDR3 sequences, about 45% seen once. The sample was peripheral blood or thyroid tissue (not recorded which). These receptors originate from an adult man with Graves' disease, either hyperthyroidism or ophthalmopathy (not recorded which).

This clonotype was seen more than once but under ten times. The chain couples TRBV29-1 to TRBJ2-7; weak D call: TRBD1 (5 bases). The germline V and J ends were trimmed by 4 bases and 1 base, with 20 bases remaining between them. The CDR3 consists of 16 residues. The V gene's germline CDR1 is SQVTM and CDR2 ANQGSEA. CDR3 sequence (DNA): TGCAGCGTTGCCGGTTTGAGCAGGGTTTCGTCCTACGAGCAGTACTTC. This encodes CSVAGLSRVSSYEQYF.

The chain couples TRBV6-1 to TRBJ2-7; 10 positions match TRBD2. The V segment lost 4 bases and the J segment 1 base; nucleotides outside the gene matches: 4. The germline gives CDR1 MNHNS, CDR2 SASEGT. The CDR3 totals 15 residues. CDR3 amino acids: CASSGTSGRSYEQYF. CDR3 bases: TGTGCCAGCAGTGGGACTAGCGGTCGTTCCTACGAGCAGTACTTC.

In its sample, this clonotype was seen a few times. The rearrangement uses TRBV7-3 and TRBJ1-3; 7 nucleotides align to TRBD1. The germline V gene encodes CDR1 SGHTA and CDR2 FQGTGA. This CDR3 is built from 15 residues. V shed 6 bases and J 3 bases; nucleotides not matched to a gene: 8. The CDR3 region is CASSSTGTDGNTIYF. CDR3 coding DNA: TGTGCCAGCAGTTCGACCGGGACAGATGGAAACACCATATATTTT.